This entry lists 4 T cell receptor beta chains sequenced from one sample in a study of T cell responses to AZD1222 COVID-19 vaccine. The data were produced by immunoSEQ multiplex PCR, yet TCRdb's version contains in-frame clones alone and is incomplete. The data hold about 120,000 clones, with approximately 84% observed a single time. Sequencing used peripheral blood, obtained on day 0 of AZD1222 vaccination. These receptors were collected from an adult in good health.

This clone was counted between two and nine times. As DNA, the CDR3 is TGTGCCAGCTCACCCCGGACAGGGAGTTTCGGAAGTGAAAAACTGTTTTTT. It specifies CASSPRTGSFGSEKLFF. The rearrangement links TRBV18 to TRBJ1-4, with 8 bases aligning to TRBD1. The J segment lost 7 bases and the V segment lost 3 bases, leaving 13 bases of the junction unmatched. The CDR3 totals 17 residues. Germline CDR1 is KGHSH and CDR2 is LQKENI.

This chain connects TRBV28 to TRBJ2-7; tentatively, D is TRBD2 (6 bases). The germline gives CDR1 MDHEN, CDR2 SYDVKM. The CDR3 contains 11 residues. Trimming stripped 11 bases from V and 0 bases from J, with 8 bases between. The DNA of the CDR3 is TGTGCCGGGGGGAGCTCCTACGAGCAGTACTTC. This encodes CAGGSSYEQYF.

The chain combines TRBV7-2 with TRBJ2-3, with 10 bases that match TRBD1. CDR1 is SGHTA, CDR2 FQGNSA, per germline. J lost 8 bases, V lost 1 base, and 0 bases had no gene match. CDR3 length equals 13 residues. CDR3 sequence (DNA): TGTGCCAGCAGCTTAGGGACAGGGGGTACGCAGTATTTT. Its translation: CASSLGTGGTQYF. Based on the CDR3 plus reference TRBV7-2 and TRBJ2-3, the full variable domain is GAGVSQSPSNKVTEKGKDVELRCDPISGHTALYWYRQSLGQGLEFLIYFQGNSAPDKSGLPSDRFSAERTGGSVSTLTIQRTQQEDSAVYLCASSLGTGGTQYFGPGTRLTVL.

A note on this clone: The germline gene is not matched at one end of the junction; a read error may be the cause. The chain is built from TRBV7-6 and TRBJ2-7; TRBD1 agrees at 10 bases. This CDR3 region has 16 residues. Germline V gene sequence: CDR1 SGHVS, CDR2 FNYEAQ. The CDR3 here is CASSLAVGQGKYEQYF. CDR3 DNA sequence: TGTGCCAGCAGCCTAGCAGTGGGACAGGGGAAGTACGAGCAGTACTTC.